This T cell receptor beta chain was sequenced in a study of cytomegalovirus exposure and HLA in healthy donors (TCRdb year 2017). General notes on the study: In an earlier analysis of approximately 500 of the donors, 276 Gb of sequence data and 90 million to 130 million unique TCR beta sequences from about 180 million T cells were reported. A handful of DR-DQ haplotypes were handled as single units for association and clustering because linkage in the cohort was strong. Donor age, sex, ethnicity and CMV serostatus were compiled together with the repertoire data. A later analysis re-examined previously published TCR beta repertoires from several hundred donors and added high-resolution HLA genotyping to investigate patterns of TCR occurrence. Of the 300 to 450 genotyped donors, less than 90% were placed in the genetic ancestry cluster associated with self-reported Caucasian donors. Besides the first cohort of 500 to 700 subjects, a separate validation cohort made up of 120 different subjects was used. About 310 gigabases of sequencing data and roughly 90 million unique TCR sequences were included in an early release covering 550 to 800 HLA-typed donors. The study aimed to test whether signatures of past pathogen exposure could be identified by cataloging public T cell receptors. All discovery cohort repertoires had been generated on a single sequencing platform. The T cell repertoires of some 700 subjects were profiled by immunosequencing and related to cytomegalovirus serostatus. High-throughput TCR immunosequencing, statistical association of individual TCRs with disease status, and machine learning were combined to predict cytomegalovirus infection status. HLA typing included class I and class II loci at four-digit resolution. Typing coverage differed by locus: A, B, C, DRB1 and DQB1 were typed in roughly 620-630 donors, DQA1 in roughly 510, DPA1 in some 610, and DPB1 in 400 to 490. Across under 500 genotyped donors of the cohort, an average of about 240,000 unique TCR beta nucleotide sequences per donor were sequenced, and approximately 19% of those sequences were non-productive. An earlier analysis of nearly 600 of the donors applied high-throughput TCR beta sequencing to assess whether each TCR beta V gene segment acted as functional or pseudogenic. In a later genetic analysis, genome-wide SNP genotypes for about three fifths of the roughly 670 donors were used, and that subset was treated as a discovery cohort. In the later analysis, no new phenotypic data were used to find candidate immune exposures; instead, reliance was placed on TCR beta sequences and their occurrence across donors.

In total, more than 500 healthy bone marrow donors made up the cohort. All cohort members were sampled while nominally healthy, although unrecorded immune exposures were likely present. The donor was CMV seropositive and belonged to the group of some 290 seropositive cohort members. Each donor provided a peripheral blood sample, and peripheral blood mononuclear cells were used for TCR beta sequencing. The Qiagen DNeasy Blood Extraction Kit was used to extract genomic DNA from the blood cell samples. This clone came up once. The antigen it recognizes is unknown. No clone much larger than this one lies a single base away; base qualities are absent. The method behind the library was the immunoSEQ multiplex PCR assay. The multiplex PCR relied on a mix of 60 forward primers for TCR Vbeta segments and 13 reverse primers for TCR Jbeta segments. A multiplex PCR assay on genomic DNA amplified the CDR3 region of rearranged TCR beta genes. On the Illumina HiSeq System, the amplified TCR beta libraries were sequenced as 87-base-pair reads. In the source study's methods: In a later analysis, tens of millions of unique TCR beta chains were counted across the roughly 610 repertoires, and roughly 10 million of these chains were shared by at least two donors. Raw reads were error-corrected and collapsed into unique sequences by a nearest-neighbor algorithm in which closely related sequences were merged to remove PCR and sequencing errors. CDR3 sequences were aligned to IMGT reference sequences to assign V, D and J gene segments. For a sequence to be retained, a match of at least six nucleotides to both a V gene segment and a J gene segment was required. A rearrangement counted as productive if the CDR3 had no stop codons and remained in frame with V and J, and every other rearrangement counted as non-productive. Following IMGT convention, CDR3 was defined as the stretch from the second conserved V-encoded cysteine up to the conserved J-encoded phenylalanine. The earlier analysis of about 640 of the donors excluded any sequence lacking an unambiguous match to a single V gene segment. In an earlier analysis of approximately 590 of the donors, V segments were called functional above 56.7% productive rearrangements and were called segregating when the between-donor standard deviation exceeded 5%. To diagnose cytomegalovirus status from the catalog of TCR beta chain sequences, a statistical classification framework was built. A later analysis assigned V and J genes by comparing TCR nucleotide sequences with IMGT/GENE-DB human TR gene sequences. In a later analysis, CDR3 sequences and most-parsimonious VDJ recombination scenarios were assigned using the TCRdist pipeline. In a later analysis, each TCR beta chain was defined by its CDR3 amino acid sequence together with its V-gene family, and reads lacking a unique V-gene family were excluded. In a later analysis, 450 to 600 highly shared, low-generation-probability nucleotide sequences were removed to address suspected cross-contamination and a sequencing artifact. For each public chain, a later analysis derived a clonal expansion index from normalized ranks of inferred template counts within each repertoire. Generation probabilities in a later analysis came from a VDJ recombination model fitted to out-of-frame rearrangements, and those results were checked against IGoR. In a later analysis, TCR-TCR, TCR-HLA and TCR-CMV co-occurrence was scored with hypergeometric tests, and a repertoire-size bias correction was applied to TCR pairs. False discovery rates were estimated in a later analysis by permuting HLA or CMV assignments 20 times. A later analysis grouped co-occurring TCRs with DBSCAN, adding TCRdist sequence similarity when clustering within HLA-allele-positive subsets. Co-occurrence clustering excluded repertoires with fewer than 30,000 or more than 120,000 public chains, plus five with anomalous nucleotide sharing. TCRdb retrieved this table from immuneACCESS and kept in-frame rearrangements only. Not all clones are present; in checked studies, unresolved V genes account for under half, and no reason is known for the remainder. Clonal size and the V and J genes are those of that table, whereas D and trimming came from the DNA. The sample profile shows roughly 120,000 clones; about 83% of them were found once. The top ten constitute about 2.5% of the sample.

Study-wide findings and limitations: At a false discovery rate of 0.05, a later analysis linked 16,951 TCR beta sequences to specific HLA alleles. Linkage disequilibrium might explain the correlated functional status among segregating V segments, but an unknown experimental factor could not be excluded. In a later analysis, HLA-associated TCR beta chains were found to be more clonally expanded and to have lower generation probabilities than equally common non-associated chains. According to a later analysis, most CMV-associated TCR beta chains appeared to be HLA-restricted, and the HLA associations seemed to be driven largely by CMV exposure. According to the authors, the approach could potentially be generalized to other disease states and immunological phenotypes. In an earlier analysis of roughly 500 of the donors, most TCR beta V segments appeared in productive rearrangements about 87% or about 30% of the time, broadly matching IMGT annotations. Strong co-occurrence of HLA alleles, especially DR and DQ, made assigning TCR associations to individual alleles difficult. While some public TCRs were present in many individuals, most TCR sequences turned up only very rarely across donors. The sequencing pipeline was judged likely to have produced a cluster of highly shared sequence variants as a technical artifact. A further reported finding was that TCR beta sequences accurately predicted the HLA-A and HLA-B alleles for most subjects in the first cohort. The classifier was reported to diagnose cytomegalovirus status with high specificity and sensitivity in both the original and validation cohorts. The earlier analysis of a few hundred of the donors excluded about 16 rarely observed V segments, including chromosome 9 orphons, because counts were too low. CMV serostatus was the only immune exposure information available for the cohort. Several of the top co-occurrence clusters appeared to be linked to parvovirus B19, influenza, CMV and Epstein-Barr virus, according to a later analysis. Sequencing depth was assumed to be roughly uniform across donors in the presence/absence analyses, though that assumption may not hold. Only TCR beta chains were sequenced in this cohort, and the absence of alpha or paired-chain data limited detectable features. In a later genetic analysis, a missense DCLRE1C variant was associated with V-gene and J-gene trimming of TCR beta chains, and the association was replicated in an independent cohort. The 87-base-pair reads could not distinguish some IMGT-functional V segments, including TRBV6-2 and TRBV6-3, so those segments were excluded. Three of the identified cytomegalovirus-associated TCR beta chains were confirmed in vitro to be specific for cytomegalovirus antigens. Because some donors lacked HLA typing at each locus, the association tests relied only on the typed subset. According to a later genetic analysis, donors in an Asian-associated ancestry cluster had fewer N-insertions in productive TCRs than the roughly 700-donor mean. In a later analysis, the rate of TCR association differed among HLA loci, with DRB1 alleles having the most associated TCRs and HLA-C alleles having the fewest. A total of 150 or so TCR beta chains were listed by the study as associated with cytomegalovirus.

The germline V gene gives CDR1 as MRHNA and CDR2 as SNTAGT. The cysteine opens and the phenylalanine closes a CDR3 of 14 amino acids. Of the read, only the CDR3 DNA is kept; its 42 bases are in frame from base 1. Trimming takes 8 bases off V and 5 bases off J; junction bases not matched to a gene: 7. The sequenced sample was PBMCs. The TCR comes from a woman aged 35 to 49 in good health and CMV-seropositive. The chain uses TRBV6-4 and TRBJ1-5, and 9 junctional nucleotides match TRBD1. The DNA sequence is as follows: TGTGCCAGCGGGGAGGACAGGGGAGATCAGCCCCAGCATTTT. Its coded protein is CASGEDRGDQPQHF.